Listed here is a single TCR beta chain. Antigen unknown. Nominally healthy donors were sampled, though unrecorded immune exposures were likely. It was with 60 Vbeta and 13 Jbeta primers that the PCR ran. Clones were sequenced by immunoSEQ multiplex PCR, and TCRdb holds only the in-frame ones, with some missing. The sample contains a few hundred thousand clones, more than 80% of which appear only once. This sample is drawn from a study of cytomegalovirus exposure and HLA in healthy donors. General observations from the study: In vitro experiments confirmed that three CMV-associated chains were specific for CMV antigens. There were some public TCRs occurring in many donors, but most TCR sequences were rare. Earlier analysis found most TCR beta V segments productive about 87% or about 30% of the time.

The CDR3 is 16 residues long. After removal of 0 bases from V and 4 bases from J, the junction contained 6 bases not matched to a gene. Germline V CDR1 and CDR2: KGHSH, LQKENI. The genes are TRBV18 and TRBJ1-2; 9 nucleotides align to TRBD1. The source material was PBMCs. The source is a man under 40 in good health and CMV-seronegative. The DNA of the CDR3 is TGTGCCAGCTCACCACCGGGGACAGGGTGGATCTATGGCTACACCTTC. Its translation: CASSPPGTGWIYGYTF. Full variable domain (rest looked up from reference TRBV18 and TRBJ1-2): NAGVMQNPRHLVRRRGQEARLRCSPMKGHSHVYWYRQLPEEGLKFMVYLQKENIIDESGMPKERFSAEFPKEGPSILRIQQVVRGDSAAYFCASSPPGTGWIYGYTFGSGTRLTVV.